This passage covers 10 T cell receptor beta chains from one sample sequenced in a study of post-analysis software for immune sequencing data. No antigen has been identified for these receptors. Researchers reported that TCR beta cDNA libraries carried unique molecular identifiers. TCRdb re-analysed the PCR reads in MiXCR, keeping a single row per CDR3 protein. The sample contains 450,000 to 650,000 distinct CDR3 sequences, about 40% of which appear only once. Study observations and caveats: Comparison of patients with controls showed a handful of TRBV segments more frequent in patients, TRBV5-6, TRBV5-1 and TRBV20-1 among them.

The sequenced sample consisted of blood. These receptors were obtained from a girl aged 10 to 17 with multiple sclerosis.

DNA for the CDR3: TGTGCCAGCAGCTTAGATCCAGCGGGGGGCAGCACAGATACGCAGTATTTT. As protein: CASSLDPAGGSTDTQYF. V is TRBV7-2 and J is TRBJ2-3; TRBD2 matches at 9 bases. J gave up 0 bases and V 1 base, and 5 bases lay outside the gene matches. The CDR3 consists of 17 residues. CDR1 is SGHTA, CDR2 FQGNSA, per germline. Variable domain in full (rest from reference TRBV7-2 and TRBJ2-3): GAGVSQSPSNKVTEKGKDVELRCDPISGHTALYWYRQSLGQGLEFLIYFQGNSAPDKSGLPSDRFSAERTGGSVSTLTIQRTQQEDSAVYLCASSLDPAGGSTDTQYFGPGTRLTVL.

With regard to this clonotype: This clone may be a read error of a much larger clone one base away. The rearrangement uses TRBV10-3 and TRBJ2-7; 8 nucleotides align to TRBD1. Germline V gene sequence: CDR1 ENHRY, CDR2 SYGVKD. This CDR3 has 13 amino acids. V was pared by 10 bases and J by 7 bases, with 12 bases of the junction left unmatched. CDR3 region: CANRDRTYNEQYF. The CDR3 bases are TGTGCCAACCGGGACAGGACATACAATGAGCAGTACTTC.

This clonotype was detected only a few times. The chain's CDR3 is CASSLSRKRTGNYEQFF. The DNA for the CDR3 is TGTGCCAGCAGTTTATCGAGGAAACGGACAGGAAACTATGAGCAGTTCTTC. The chain recombines TRBV27 with TRBJ2-1, with 7 bases lining up with TRBD1. CDR3 length: 17 residues. V trimming: 0 bases; J trimming: 8 bases; junction bases outside the gene matches: 13. The V gene's germline CDR1 is MNHEY and CDR2 SMNVEV (reference sequence).

The chain has TRBV6-6 and TRBJ1-5; D is perhaps TRBD1 (6 bases). The germline V gene encodes CDR1 MNHNY and CDR2 SVGAGI (reference sequence). This CDR3 spans 16 amino acids. The V and J ends lost 3 bases and 0 bases respectively, with 12 bases between them. The CDR3 bases are TGTGCCAGCAGTTATGTGGGGGCCTATAGCAATCAGCCCCAGCATTTT. It is translated as CASSYVGAYSNQPQHF.

The rearrangement links TRBV12-3 or TRBV12-4 to TRBJ1-2; 9 bases map to TRBD1. The CDR3 runs 16 residues. V gave up 6 bases and J gave up 10 bases; unmatched junction bases: 18. CDR3 loop: CASSRGAGQGSSDYTF. The CDR3 coding sequence is TGTGCCAGCAGCCGAGGCGCGGGACAGGGATCGAGCGACTACACCTTC.

This clonotype showed up just a few times. The genes are TRBV20-1 and TRBJ2-4; the match to TRBD1 covers 9 bases. The end of the DNA aligns better with TRBJ2-7, so the J call may be wrong. This CDR3 has 15 amino acids. Germline V lookup: CDR1 DFQATT, CDR2 SNEGSKA (reference sequence). The CDR3 is CSARNPTGTGNEQYF. DNA for the CDR3: TGCAGTGCTAGAAATCCGACCGGGACAGGGAACGAGCAGTACTTC.

This chain links TRBV6-1 with TRBJ2-1; 8 nucleotides align to TRBD1. Germline trimming cut 6 bases from V and 2 bases from J; bases unmatched to any gene: 12. This CDR3 region has 17 residues. Germline V gene data show CDR1 as MNHNS and CDR2 as SASEGT. CDR3 amino acids: CASSQESRTGTYNEQFF. CDR3 nucleotide sequence: TGTGCCAGCAGCCAAGAATCCCGGACAGGGACCTACAATGAGCAGTTCTTC.

The rearrangement uses TRBV7-9 and TRBJ2-3; weak D call: TRBD2 (6 bases). Deletions cut 3 bases from V and 6 bases from J, with 10 bases between. Germline V gives CDR1 SEHNR, CDR2 FQNEAQ (reference sequence). CDR3 length: 13 residues. CDR3: CASSFVRGDTQYF. The CDR3, as DNA: TGTGCCAGCAGCTTTGTACGGGGGGATACGCAGTATTTT.

This clonotype was recorded a few times. The V call is TRBV6-5, the J call TRBJ2-7, with 8 bases identical to TRBD2. V lost 8 bases, J lost 3 bases, and 12 bases stayed unmatched. Germline V gene lookup returns CDR1 MNHEY and CDR2 SVGAGI. The CDR3 is made up of 15 amino acids. The CDR3 DNA reads as TGTGCCAGCGACCCGCTAGCGGGTACACTCTACGAGCAGTACTTC. It is translated as CASDPLAGTLYEQYF.

V and J are TRBV6-5 and TRBJ1-2; the D is unclear. CDR1 MNHEY and CDR2 SVGAGI come from the germline V gene. CDR3 length equals 14 residues. Trimming removed 7 bases at V and 6 bases at J, with 18 bases between. The CDR3 protein is CASTVGRGVHGYTF. The DNA for the CDR3 is TGTGCCAGCACTGTAGGACGGGGTGTGCATGGCTACACCTTC.